Each of the 17 T cell receptor beta chains below was sequenced from the same sample in a study of identical twins. TCRdb reprocessed the 5' RACE reads via MiXCR and lists one record per CDR3 protein. The sample has a few hundred thousand distinct CDR3 sequences; less than 20% are singletons. The sample comprised naive T cells sorted from blood. The receptors shown here come from a man aged 50 to 60 in good health.

This clonotype has ten or more counts. The chain has TRBV20-1 and TRBJ2-1; weak D call: TRBD1 (5 bases). This CDR3 region has 13 residues. The germline CDR1 and CDR2 sequences are DFQATT and SNEGSKA (reference sequence). Between the trimmed V and J ends, which lost 4 bases and 4 bases, there was a span of 11 bases. As DNA, the CDR3 is TGCAGTGCTACCGTAGGGGCTTACAATGAGCAGTTCTTC. Translation gives CSATVGAYNEQFF.

This clonotype occurred a few times. The CDR3: CASSYRVGGTDTQYF. CDR3 coding DNA: TGCGCCAGCAGCTACAGGGTCGGAGGCACAGATACGCAGTATTTT. The chain recombines TRBV5-1 with TRBJ2-3; D is perhaps TRBD1 (6 bases). Deletions cut 3 bases from V and 1 base from J, with 12 bases between. The germline gives CDR1 SGHRS, CDR2 YFSETQ. The length of the CDR3 is 15 residues. Combining the CDR3 with reference TRBV5-1 and TRBJ2-3 gives the whole variable domain KAGVTQTPRYLIKTRGQQVTLSCSPISGHRSVSWYQQTPGQGLQFLFEYFSETQRNKGNFPGRFSGRQFSNSRSEMNVSTLELGDSALYLCASSYRVGGTDTQYFGPGTRLTVL.

Ten or more counts support this clonotype. The chain couples TRBV20-1 to TRBJ2-5; 11 nucleotides match TRBD2. Germline V CDR1 and CDR2: DFQATT, SNEGSKA (reference sequence). This CDR3 has 14 amino acids. The trim removed 4 bases at V and 5 bases at J, leaving 6 bases unmatched. The CDR3 is CSATTSGKWETQYF. The CDR3 DNA sequence: TGCAGTGCTACGACTAGCGGGAAGTGGGAGACCCAGTACTTC.

In this sample, this clonotype turned up a few times. This chain uses TRBV6-5 with TRBJ2-7; tentative D call: TRBD2 (6 bases). Trimming left V 0 bases short and J 2 bases short, with 17 bases between. The germline V gene encodes CDR1 MNHEY and CDR2 SVGAGI. The CDR3 covers 17 residues. The CDR3 here is CASSYSMASAFTYEQYF. The CDR3 bases are TGTGCCAGCAGTTACTCGATGGCTAGCGCTTTCACCTACGAGCAGTACTTC.

This clonotype has just a few counts. An end of the junction does not agree with germline; a read error may underlie this. The V and J genes are TRBV6-2 or TRBV6-3 and TRBJ2-1; D could derive from TRBD1 or TRBD2 (5 bases each). CDR1 and CDR2 (germline): MNHEY, SVGEGT. CDR3 length equals 11 residues. CDR3 residues: CASSYPGPNCF. The CDR3 DNA reads as TGTGCCAGCAGTTATCCGGGACCCAACTGCTTC.

This clonotype was found a few times. The rearrangement uses TRBV5-1 and TRBJ2-7; TRBD1 agrees at 8 bases. The CDR3 consists of 13 residues. V shed 4 bases and J 3 bases; nucleotides not matched to a gene: 3. The germline CDR1 and CDR2 sequences are SGHRS and YFSETQ. CDR3 sequence reads: CASSMGQVYEQYF. The CDR3 nucleotides are TGCGCCAGCAGCATGGGACAGGTCTACGAGCAGTACTTC.

This clonotype was seen ten or more times. The genes are TRBV28 and TRBJ2-3; D not resolved. With 6 bases removed from V and 4 bases from J, the gap between germline ends came to 14 bases. Germline CDR1 is MDHEN and CDR2 is SYDVKM. This CDR3 is 14 amino acids long. DNA of the CDR3: TGTGCCAGCAGCCTGGGCGGATCGTCAGATACGCAGTATTTT. It yields the protein CASSLGGSSDTQYF.

The chain carries TRBV4-2 and TRBJ2-5, with 8 positions matching TRBD1. The CDR3 has 14 residues. The V gene's germline CDR1 is LGHNA and CDR2 YNFKEQ. J lost 8 bases, V lost 3 bases, and 8 bases had no gene match. The chain's CDR3 is CASSQDRAIPTQYF. CDR3 bases: TGTGCCAGCAGCCAGGACAGGGCGATTCCTACCCAGTACTTC.

The CDR3 DNA sequence: TGTGCCAGCAGATCTAGGACAGGGGATGAGCAGTTCTTC. Translated: CASRSRTGDEQFF. The genes are TRBV12-3 or TRBV12-4 and TRBJ2-1; 9 bases match TRBD1. Germline trimming cut 6 bases from V and 8 bases from J; bases unmatched to any gene: 5. This CDR3 is 13 amino acids long.

This clonotype was detected a few times. The V gene is TRBV6-4, the J gene TRBJ2-2; D gene ambiguous. This CDR3 spans 13 amino acids. V lost 2 bases to trimming and J lost 3 bases, with 4 bases between them. CDR1 is MRHNA and CDR2 is SNTAGT in the germline V gene. This CDR3 reads CASSDPDTGELFF. Written as DNA, the CDR3 is TGTGCCAGCAGTGACCCAGACACCGGGGAGCTGTTTTTT.

This clonotype was recorded many times. V usage is TRBV6-4 and J usage is TRBJ2-5; tentative D call: TRBD2 (5 bases). The CDR3 covers 13 residues. The ends were cut back, 6 bases at V and 3 bases at J, with 11 bases in the middle. Per germline, CDR1 MRHNA and CDR2 SNTAGT. The CDR3 region has the DNA TGTGCCAGCAGCTTCACGGGAAAAGAGACCCAGTACTTC. This translates into CASSFTGKETQYF.

This clonotype was detected ten times or more. The chain employs TRBV28 and TRBJ2-7; the D is unclear. The CDR3 spans 15 residues. Per the germline V gene, CDR1 is MDHEN and CDR2 is SYDVKM. Trimming shortened V by 7 bases and J by 1 base, and 17 bases separated the two germline ends. Written as DNA, the CDR3 is TGTGCCAGCATCTCCCCCGCCCCCGGGTCCTACGAGCAGTACTTC. This codes for CASISPAPGSYEQYF.

Ten or more counts support this clonotype. Because the CDR3's place on the DNA is in doubt, the DNA is left out and the CDR3 is given as listed by TCRdb. The rearrangement links TRBV20-1 to TRBJ2-1; the table's D call, TRBD1, has no DNA check behind it. The germline V gene encodes CDR1 DFQATT and CDR2 SNEGSKA (reference sequence). A total of 14 residues make up the CDR3, ends included. The CDR3 sequence is CSARTGNFGNEQFF.

This clonotype was seen a few times. V is TRBV9 and J is TRBJ2-2; tentatively, D is TRBD1 or TRBD2 (5 bases each). Trimming took 0 bases from V and 6 from J, leaving 12 bases between them. This CDR3 comprises 15 residues. Looked up from germline, CDR1 is SGDLS and CDR2 is YYNGEE. The CDR3 DNA reads TGTGCCAGCAGCGTAGAGCCTGGGGGTCCCGGGGAGCTGTTTTTT. Amino acids: CASSVEPGGPGELFF.

The gene calls are TRBV24-1 and TRBJ2-1; a weak D match, TRBD1 (6 bases). The CDR3 length is 17 residues. Trimming took 5 bases from V and 5 from J, leaving 21 bases between them. CDR1 and CDR2 from the germline V gene are KGHDR and SFDVKD. The CDR3 DNA sequence: TGTGCCACCAGTGCGTCCACAGGGATAGCTTGGGACAATGAGCAGTTCTTC. It codes for CATSASTGIAWDNEQFF.

With respect to this clonotype: One end of the junction does not line up with germline, which may come from a read error. The chain joins TRBV28 to TRBJ2-1; D ambiguous. The CDR3 covers 12 residues. Germline CDR1 and CDR2: MDHEN and SYDVKM. CDR3 region: CASGLLVNEQFF. The DNA of the CDR3 is TGTGCCAGCGGTTTATTGGTCAATGAGCAGTTCTTC. Filled out from reference TRBV28 and TRBJ2-1, the complete variable domain reads DVKVTQSSRYLVKRTGEKVFLECVQDMDHENMFWYRQDPGLGLRLIYFSYDVKMKEKGDIPEGYSVSREKKERFSLILESASTNQTSMYLCASGLLVNEQFFGPGTRLTVL.

This clonotype was seen more than once but under ten times. This sequence joins TRBV9 and TRBJ2-3, with D uncertain. CDR1 and CDR2 (germline): SGDLS, YYNGEE. The CDR3 has 12 residues. Between the trimmed V and J ends, which lost 3 bases and 6 bases, there was a span of 8 bases. Here the CDR3 reads CASSALSDTQYF. In nucleotides, the CDR3 is TGTGCCAGCAGCGCTCTGTCCGATACGCAGTATTTT.